The sequence of this TCR beta chain was determined in a study of blood T cell repertoires in COVID-19. Study summary: T cells, B-cell-depleted T cells, or PBMCs supplied cDNA or gDNA.

Categorization into cohorts depended on clinical history that participants reported. Symptom resolution, clearance, or two negative PCRs marked donors in Cohort 3 as recovered. The CDR3 length is 13 residues. The V end lost 1 base, the J end lost 5 bases, and 6 bases lay between the germline ends. CDR1 is SGHTA, CDR2 FQGTGA, per germline. As handled by the study authors: Researchers report that nucleated cell counts were estimated from reference gene primer amplification. Repertoires were generated with immunoSEQ multiplex PCR, while TCRdb's copy carries only in-frame clones and drops some. V and J calls plus clone size are reproduced from that table; the DNA served to infer D and trimming. Among 250,000 or so clones listed, approximately 90% were seen once.

The clonotype was recovered from a man aged 35 to 55 who had recovered from COVID-19. This rearrangement joins TRBV7-3 to TRBJ2-1; D gene uncertain. Sequencing used PBMCs or T cells enriched from blood (not recorded which). CDR3 in DNA: TGTGCCAGCAGCTTAAACCTAAACAATGAGCAGTTCTTC. Amino acids: CASSLNLNNEQFF.